Presented here are 13 T cell receptor beta chains from one specimen sequenced in a study of regulatory T cells in long-lasting Graves disease. CDR3 regions were amplified by Arm-PCR using iRepertoire HTBI primers to build TCR beta libraries. TCRdb ran MiXCR on the multiplex PCR reads and lists one entry per CDR3 protein. This sample has some 560,000 distinct CDR3 sequences, with 15% to 20% found just once. Stated time point: newly diagnosed GD, antithyroid drugs for less than 3 months. From RNA extracted from PBMCs, the TCR library was made. This same sample was also taken into another study, of T cells in Graves' hyperthyroidism and ophthalmopathy.

This specimen was peripheral blood mononuclear cells (PBMCs), taken at new diagnosis, from a patient treated with antithyroid drugs. The receptors originated from a woman aged 35-60 years with Graves disease.

The chain uses TRBV4-1 and TRBJ1-1; the D is unclear. Looked up from germline, CDR1 is MGHRA and CDR2 is YSYEKL. Trimming removed 0 bases from V and 5 bases from J, with 10 bases in between. This CDR3 is built from 14 residues. In nucleotides, the CDR3 is TGCGCCAGCAGCCAAGATGTAAGTGCTACTGAAGCTTTCTTT. Translation: CASSQDVSATEAFF.

Many counts were recorded for this clonotype. The V and J genes are TRBV4-1 and TRBJ1-1; 7 bases agree with TRBD1. Germline lookup yields CDR1 MGHRA and CDR2 YSYEKL. Trimming cost V 3 bases and J 8 bases; bases outside gene matches: 6. The CDR3 loop spans 13 amino acids. This CDR3 is CASSQGTASEAFF. As DNA, the CDR3 is TGCGCCAGCAGCCAGGGGACAGCTTCCGAAGCTTTCTTT.

The chain links TRBV4-1 to TRBJ1-5; possibly TRBD1 for D (5 bases). Germline-derived CDR1 and CDR2 are MGHRA and YSYEKL. Trimming left V 4 bases short and J 3 bases short, with 13 bases between. There are 15 residues in the CDR3. CDR3 in amino acids: CASSLVLTDNQPQHF. CDR3 sequence (DNA): TGCGCCAGCAGCCTCGTACTGACAGACAATCAGCCCCAGCATTTT.

This clonotype was counted only a few times. This chain uses TRBV10-1 with TRBJ2-5, with a tentative D call TRBD2 (6 bases). V lost 3 bases to trimming and J lost 4 bases, with 15 bases between them. The V gene's germline CDR1 is WNHNN and CDR2 SYGVQD (reference sequence). This CDR3 region has 15 residues. The chain's CDR3 is CASSEAGSKAETQYF. The DNA for the CDR3 is TGCGCCAGCAGTGAAGCGGGTAGCAAAGCAGAGACCCAGTACTTC.

The sample holds many counts of this clonotype. This sequence joins TRBV5-1 and TRBJ2-3; 7 nucleotides agree with TRBD2. CDR3 length equals 17 residues. CDR1 and CDR2 (germline): SGHRS, YFSETQ. J gave up 1 base and V 0 bases, and 8 bases lay outside the gene matches. DNA of the CDR3: TGCGCCAGCAGCTTGGTCCGCGGGGGATCCGGCACAGATACGCAGTATTTT. Protein: CASSLVRGGSGTDTQYF.

This clonotype has a count of ten or more. The V call is TRBV2, the J call TRBJ2-3; D is possibly TRBD1 (5 bases). The CDR3 sequence is 13 residues long. Deletions cut 4 bases from V and 2 bases from J, with 7 bases between. Germline V gene sequence: CDR1 SNHLY, CDR2 FYNNEI. Written as DNA, the CDR3 is TGTGCCAGCAGTGGACAGAACACAGATACGCAGTATTTT. It yields the protein CASSGQNTDTQYF.

This clonotype was counted only a few times. The chain carries TRBV19 and TRBJ2-3; D possibly corresponds to TRBD1 (6 bases). Germline values: CDR1 LNHDA, CDR2 SQIVND (reference sequence). The CDR3 is made up of 13 amino acids. V shed 6 bases and J shed 4 bases, with 11 bases lying between them. The CDR3 is CASRQGRSDTQYF. In nucleotides, the CDR3 is TGTGCCAGTAGGCAGGGGCGCTCAGATACGCAGTATTTT.

This clonotype was recorded at least ten times. The chain carries TRBV28 and TRBJ1-6; 7 bases are shared with TRBD1. Trimming took 6 bases from V and 6 from J; bases not matched to a gene: 8. Germline lookup yields CDR1 MDHEN and CDR2 SYDVKM. CDR3 length: 15 residues. The CDR3 region has the DNA TGTGCCAGCAGCAGCTTCGGGACAGCTAATTCACCCCTCCACTTT. Translated: CASSSFGTANSPLHF.

V is TRBV27 and J is TRBJ1-6; D is uncertain. The CDR3 spans 14 residues. Germline CDR1 and CDR2: MNHEY and SMNVEV (reference sequence). V was cut by 5 bases and J by 5 bases, with 10 bases left in between. This CDR3 reads CASSPRPNNSPLHF. The CDR3 nucleotides read TGTGCCAGCAGTCCTAGACCCAATAATTCACCCCTCCACTTT.

This clonotype has at least ten counts. V and J are TRBV20-1 and TRBJ2-5; no clear D. CDR1 and CDR2 (germline): DFQATT, SNEGSKA (reference sequence). The V end was cut by 1 base, the J end by 4 bases, with 19 bases between. This CDR3 has 16 amino acids. CDR3 coding DNA: TGCAGTGCTAGAGCTCCCTCGATACTGAGAGGAGAGACCCAGTACTTC. Residues: CSARAPSILRGETQYF.

This clonotype was counted at least ten times. The chain has TRBV18 and TRBJ1-5, with 7 bases that match TRBD1. Germline V gives CDR1 KGHSH, CDR2 LQKENI. V trimming: 2 bases; J trimming: 6 bases; junction bases outside the gene matches: 4. The CDR3 extends over 14 amino acids. In DNA form, the CDR3 reads TGTGCCAGCTCACCAGGGGACAGAGGTCAGCCCCAGCATTTT. It yields the protein CASSPGDRGQPQHF.

This clonotype has a handful of counts. V is TRBV7-9 and J is TRBJ2-2; a possible D gene is TRBD2 (5 bases). With 5 bases removed from V and 0 bases from J, the gap between germline ends came to 10 bases. This CDR3 comprises 15 residues. Germline-derived CDR1 and CDR2 are SEHNR and FQNEAQ (reference sequence). The CDR3 nucleotides are TGTGCCAGCAGCGCCGGGATTTCGAACACCGGGGAGCTGTTTTTT. This gives the protein CASSAGISNTGELFF.

This clonotype was counted ten times or more. The V call is TRBV7-8, the J call TRBJ1-2; 7 bases are shared with TRBD1. This CDR3 has 14 amino acids. Germline-derived CDR1 and CDR2 are SGHVS and FQNEAQ. Trimming removed 5 bases from V and 5 bases from J; junction bases left unmatched: 8. The CDR3 DNA reads TGTGCCAGCAGCGGACGGACAGGCTATTATGGCTACACCTTC. It specifies CASSGRTGYYGYTF.